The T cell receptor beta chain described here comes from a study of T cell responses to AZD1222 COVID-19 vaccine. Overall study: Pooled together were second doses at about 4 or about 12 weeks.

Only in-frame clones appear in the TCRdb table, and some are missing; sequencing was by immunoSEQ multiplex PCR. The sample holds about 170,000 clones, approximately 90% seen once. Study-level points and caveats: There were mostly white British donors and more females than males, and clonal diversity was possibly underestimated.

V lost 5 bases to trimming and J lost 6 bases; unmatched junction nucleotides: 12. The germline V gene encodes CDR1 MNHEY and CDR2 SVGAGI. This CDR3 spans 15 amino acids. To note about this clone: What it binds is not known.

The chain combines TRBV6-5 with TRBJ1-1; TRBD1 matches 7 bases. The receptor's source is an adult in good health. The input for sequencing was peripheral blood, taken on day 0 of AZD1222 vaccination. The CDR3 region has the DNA TGTGCCAGCAGTCCAAGTGGTAAGGGGGCGGCTGAAGCTTTCTTT. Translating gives CASSPSGKGAAEAFF.